This note documents a single T cell receptor beta chain sequence. The sample comes from a study of blood T cell repertoires in COVID-19. Across the study: Spain, Italy and the United States supplied samples that represented acute and convalescent COVID-19. PBMCs, B-cell-depleted T cells, or T cells were the source of the cDNA or gDNA that made up the material.

V gave up 4 bases and J gave up 0 bases; unmatched junction bases: 3. Per the germline V gene, CDR1 is MNHEY and CDR2 is SVGEGT. This CDR3 contains 14 residues. Authors' processing steps: The authors estimated nucleated cell counts from reference gene primer amplification. Clones were sequenced by immunoSEQ multiplex PCR, and TCRdb holds only the in-frame ones, with some missing. D and trimming come from the DNA, and the V and J calls and clone size come from that table. Of about 140,000 clones detected, about 76% appear once; the ten largest clones hold around 8.2%. The clonotype was recovered from a human donor in a cohort sampled during active COVID-19. Specimen: peripheral blood. The gene calls are TRBV6-2 or TRBV6-3 and TRBJ2-7; 7 nucleotides line up with TRBD1. The CDR3 coding sequence is TGTGCCAGCAGTTGGGCAGGGGGCTCCTACGAGCAGTACTTC. Translation gives CASSWAGGSYEQYF.